Below are 23 T cell receptor beta chains sequenced from a single sample in a study of T cells in localized non-small cell lung cancer. Produced via immunoSEQ multiplex PCR; TCRdb's table is partial and in-frame only. The data hold 100,000 to 150,000 clones, with 89% observed a single time. The specimen comprised peripheral blood, sampled before any cancer treatment. These receptors originate from a female donor older than 55 with stage I lung adenocarcinoma.

This sequence joins TRBV30 and TRBJ1-4, with TRBD1 matching over 7 bases. There are 14 residues in the CDR3. Per the germline V gene, CDR1 is GTSNPN and CDR2 is SVGIG (reference sequence). After removal of 3 bases from V and 9 bases from J, the junction contained 10 bases not matched to a gene. CDR3 region: CAWRSRQGPKKLFF. DNA for the CDR3: TGTGCCTGGAGGAGTAGACAGGGTCCGAAAAAACTGTTTTTT.

CDR3 amino acids: CASSLVGWGADTEAFF. As DNA, the CDR3 is TGTGCCAGCAGTTTAGTCGGTTGGGGGGCGGACACTGAAGCTTTCTTT. This chain links TRBV28 with TRBJ1-1, with TRBD1 as a possible D gene (6 bases). The V and J ends lost 2 bases and 3 bases respectively, with 16 bases between them. This CDR3 has 16 residues. From germline, CDR1 is MDHEN and CDR2 SYDVKM.

This clone was counted between two and nine times. The chain combines TRBV7-9 with TRBJ2-7; 9 nucleotides align to TRBD1. The length of the CDR3 is 15 residues. The junction had 7 bases not matched to a gene; V was cut back by 4 bases and J by 3 bases. The V gene's germline CDR1 is SEHNR and CDR2 FQNEAQ (reference sequence). In nucleotides, the CDR3 is TGTGCCAGCAGCTCCTTCGGGACAGGGCTCTACGAGCAGTACTTC. It is translated as CASSSFGTGLYEQYF.

The chain links TRBV4-2 to TRBJ2-5; D perhaps matches TRBD2 (5 bases). CDR1 and CDR2 (germline): LGHNA, YNFKEQ. The CDR3 consists of 15 residues. Trimming left V 0 bases short and J 5 bases short, with 13 bases between. CDR3 DNA sequence: TGTGCCAGCAGCCAAGATGCGGGTAGCTGGGAGACCCAGTACTTC. Its translation is CASSQDAGSWETQYF.

V and J are TRBV5-1 and TRBJ2-2; 8 nucleotides line up with TRBD1. This CDR3 spans 16 amino acids. Germline-derived CDR1 and CDR2 are SGHRS and YFSETQ. The V and J ends lost 4 bases and 4 bases, in that order; junction bases with no gene match: 9. The chain's CDR3 is CASSTGQGVGTGELFF. For the CDR3, the DNA is TGCGCCAGCAGCACCGGACAGGGAGTGGGCACCGGGGAGCTGTTTTTT.

This sequence joins TRBV7-3 and TRBJ2-7; 7 nucleotides line up with TRBD1. Germline lookup yields CDR1 SGHTA and CDR2 FQGTGA. There are 13 residues in the CDR3. Trimming took 0 bases from V and 6 from J; bases not matched to a gene: 2. The CDR3 sequence: CASSLTGGGEQYF. The DNA of the CDR3 is TGTGCCAGCAGCTTAACAGGGGGCGGCGAGCAGTACTTC.

The chain has TRBV6-6 and TRBJ2-1, with D perhaps matching TRBD1 (6 bases). The CDR3 covers 14 residues. V was trimmed by 6 bases and J by 8 bases, leaving 17 bases between them. CDR1 and CDR2 from the germline V gene are MNHNY and SVGAGI (reference sequence). CDR3 DNA sequence: TGTGCCAGCAGCCCCAGGACAGTGGCCGATGAGCAGTTCTTC. Translated: CASSPRTVADEQFF.

The rearrangement uses TRBV29-1 and TRBJ2-1; 7 bases map to TRBD1. CDR1 and CDR2 (germline): SQVTM, ANQGSEA. The J segment lost 6 bases and the V segment lost 5 bases, leaving 7 bases of the junction unmatched. This CDR3 region has 13 residues. The CDR3 coding sequence is TGCAGCGTTCCCCGGGACAGTTCCAATGAGCAGTTCTTC. This sequence encodes CSVPRDSSNEQFF.

The chain combines TRBV5-1 with TRBJ1-5; perhaps TRBD1 as D (6 bases). V was pared by 1 base and J by 0 bases, with 8 bases between. CDR3 length: 15 amino acids. Germline V gene lookup returns CDR1 SGHRS and CDR2 YFSETQ. The CDR3 DNA is TGCGCCAGCAGCTTGTCAGGGGTTAGCAATCAGCCCCAGCATTTT. Protein product: CASSLSGVSNQPQHF.

The chain carries TRBV27 and TRBJ2-1, with D tentatively TRBD2 (6 bases). The CDR3 loop spans 12 amino acids. The germline V gene encodes CDR1 MNHEY and CDR2 SMNVEV (reference sequence). V was cut by 3 bases and J by 7 bases, with 7 bases left in between. The CDR3, as DNA: TGTGCCAGCAGTTTGGGGGGAAATGAGCAGTTCTTC. Residues: CASSLGGNEQFF.

This chain connects TRBV9 to TRBJ2-2; D possibly uses TRBD1 or TRBD2 (5 bases each). CDR1 is SGDLS and CDR2 is YYNGEE in the germline V gene. There are 16 residues in the CDR3. V lost 2 bases to trimming and J lost 4 bases, with 15 bases between them. CDR3 sequence: CASSVDHGAGTGELFF. CDR3 sequence (DNA): TGTGCCAGCAGCGTTGATCACGGGGCCGGCACCGGGGAGCTGTTTTTT.

This clone was observed a single time. This chain connects TRBV2 to TRBJ1-2; 8 bases fit TRBD1. After removal of 3 bases from V and 3 bases from J, the junction contained 0 bases not matched to a gene. CDR1 and CDR2 from the germline V gene are SNHLY and FYNNEI. The CDR3 consists of 13 residues. In DNA form, the CDR3 reads TGTGCCAGCAGTGAGACAGGGGACTATGGCTACACCTTC. Protein product: CASSETGDYGYTF.

The chain uses TRBV13 and TRBJ2-1; D might be TRBD1 (7 bases). Per germline, CDR1 PRHDT and CDR2 FYEKMQ (reference sequence). This CDR3 spans 17 amino acids. V was shortened by 5 bases and J by 0 bases, with 17 bases between the two germline ends. CDR3: CASSALRGRSSYNEQFF. DNA of the CDR3: TGTGCCAGCAGCGCCCTCAGGGGGAGGAGCTCCTACAATGAGCAGTTCTTC.

DNA of the CDR3: TGTGCCAGCAGCGTAGCTCCGGGACAGGGAGACTATGGCTACACCTTC. As protein: CASSVAPGQGDYGYTF. V and J are TRBV9 and TRBJ1-2; TRBD1 aligns across 9 bases. Trimming took 0 bases from V and 3 from J; bases not matched to a gene: 6. Germline CDR1 is SGDLS and CDR2 is YYNGEE. CDR3 size: 16 residues.

The genes are TRBV9 and TRBJ2-3; D is possibly TRBD2 (6 bases). V was clipped by 0 bases and J by 5 bases, with 10 bases between them. This CDR3 spans 14 amino acids. The V gene's germline CDR1 is SGDLS and CDR2 YYNGEE. The CDR3 spells CASSVGGVGDTQYF. The DNA for the CDR3 is TGTGCCAGCAGCGTAGGCGGGGTGGGAGATACGCAGTATTTT.

This clone was seen a single time. V gene TRBV10-2 combines with J gene TRBJ1-4; D remains ambiguous. Germline CDR1 and CDR2: WSHSY and SAAADI. Trimming cost V 1 base and J 4 bases, with 10 bases left between them. This CDR3 contains 15 residues. This CDR3 is CASSEFPSGNEKLFF. CDR3 in DNA: TGCGCCAGCAGTGAGTTTCCGAGTGGTAATGAAAAACTGTTTTTT.

The chain couples TRBV6-1 to TRBJ2-3; 10 nucleotides align to TRBD2. Germline assignment: CDR1 MNHNS and CDR2 SASEGT. This CDR3 contains 15 residues. The V gene end was trimmed by 6 bases and the J gene end by 0 bases; junction bases not matched to a gene: 3. CDR3 DNA sequence: TGTGCCAGCAGACTTAGCGGGGGGAGCACAGATACGCAGTATTTT. Amino acid sequence: CASRLSGGSTDTQYF.

The chain is built from TRBV29-1 and TRBJ1-1; tentative D call: TRBD1 (5 bases). Trimming stripped 4 bases from V and 2 bases from J, with 17 bases between. The CDR3 has 15 residues. CDR1 and CDR2 from the germline V gene are SQVTM and ANQGSEA. The CDR3 spells CSVVGDETSNTEAFF. The CDR3 bases are TGCAGCGTTGTTGGGGACGAAACTTCCAACACTGAAGCTTTCTTT.

The rearrangement links TRBV28 to TRBJ2-7, with a weak D call TRBD2 (6 bases). There are 13 residues in the CDR3. The V gene's germline CDR1 is MDHEN and CDR2 SYDVKM. Trimming removed 8 bases at V and 1 base at J, with 12 bases between. CDR3 region: CASRGGVSYEQYF. The CDR3 DNA reads as TGTGCCAGCCGGGGAGGAGTATCCTACGAGCAGTACTTC.

The chain carries TRBV7-8 and TRBJ1-3; 7 bases fit TRBD1. The germline CDR1 and CDR2 sequences are SGHVS and FQNEAQ. J gave up 0 bases and V 3 bases, and 8 bases lay outside the gene matches. CDR3 length: 17 residues. CDR3 coding DNA: TGTGCCAGCAGCTTGAAAACACAGGGGCCCTCTGGAAACACCATATATTTT. Its translation is CASSLKTQGPSGNTIYF. The entire variable domain, with the rest obtained from reference TRBV7-8 and TRBJ1-3, is as follows: GAGVSQSPRYKVAKRGQDVALRCDPISGHVSLFWYQQALGQGPEFLTYFQNEAQLDKSGLPSDRFFAERPEGSVSTLKIQRTQQEDSAVYLCASSLKTQGPSGNTIYFGEGSWLTVV.

This chain joins TRBV30 and TRBJ2-1, with 10 bases lining up with TRBD1. CDR1 and CDR2 (germline): GTSNPN, SVGIG (reference sequence). This CDR3 is 14 amino acids long. V lost 1 base and J lost 8; bases outside the gene matches: 5. In DNA form, the CDR3 reads TGTGCCTGGAGTGGGGGACAGGGGCTCTATGAGCAGTTCTTC. Protein: CAWSGGQGLYEQFF.

This clone has just one count. The chain uses TRBV9 and TRBJ1-1; no clear D. CDR3 length: 12 amino acids. Germline lookup yields CDR1 SGDLS and CDR2 YYNGEE. Trimming took off 3 bases at V and 8 bases at J, with 11 bases between the two ends. CDR3 nucleotides: TGTGCCAGCAGCGGGCCCGGAGGGGAAGCTTTCTTT. It translates to CASSGPGGEAFF.

The CDR3: CASSPSGSFYEQYF. The CDR3 coding sequence is TGTGCCAGCAGCCCAAGCGGGAGTTTCTACGAGCAGTACTTC. The rearrangement uses TRBV11-2 and TRBJ2-7; 8 bases agree with TRBD2. Germline assignment: CDR1 SGHAT and CDR2 FQNNGV. CDR3 length: 14 residues. V was pared by 5 bases and J by 3 bases, with 6 bases of the junction left unmatched.